This record concerns one T cell receptor (beta chain) sequence. Its antigen is as yet unknown. TCR beta cDNA libraries included unique molecular identifiers. Each CDR3 protein gets one entry after TCRdb re-called the PCR reads with MiXCR. The repertoire holds about 200,000 distinct CDR3 sequences, with 29% as singletons. Trimming took 4 bases from V and 7 from J; bases not matched to a gene: 5. This CDR3 is built from 13 residues. Germline assignment: CDR1 SQVTM and CDR2 ANQGSEA. The data were taken from a study of post-analysis software for immune sequencing data. Across the whole study: Disease trajectories encompassed relapsing-remitting, secondary progressive and progressive-relapsing multiple sclerosis. Findings of the study overall: Relative to controls, patients had a few TRBV segments at higher frequency, with TRBV5-6, TRBV5-1 and TRBV20-1 among these.

The gene calls are TRBV29-1 and TRBJ1-5; 9 nucleotides align to TRBD1. Sample: blood. This TCR derives from a girl aged 2-17 years with multiple sclerosis. The CDR3 region is CSVATGGDQPQHF. For the CDR3, the DNA is TGCAGCGTTGCGACAGGGGGTGACCAGCCCCAGCATTTT.